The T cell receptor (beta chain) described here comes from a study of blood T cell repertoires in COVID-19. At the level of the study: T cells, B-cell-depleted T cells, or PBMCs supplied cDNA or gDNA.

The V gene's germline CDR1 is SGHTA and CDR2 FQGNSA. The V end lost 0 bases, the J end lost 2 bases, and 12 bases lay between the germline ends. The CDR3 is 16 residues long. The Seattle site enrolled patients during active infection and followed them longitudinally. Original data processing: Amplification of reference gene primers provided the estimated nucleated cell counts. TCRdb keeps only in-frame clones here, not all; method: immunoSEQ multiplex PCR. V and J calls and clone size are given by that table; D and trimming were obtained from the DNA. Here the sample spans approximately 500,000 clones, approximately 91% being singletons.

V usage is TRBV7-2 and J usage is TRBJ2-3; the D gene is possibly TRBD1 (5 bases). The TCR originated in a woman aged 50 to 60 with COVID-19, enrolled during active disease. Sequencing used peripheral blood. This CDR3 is CASSLAGVPPTDTQYF. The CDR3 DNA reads TGTGCCAGCAGCTTAGCAGGGGTCCCACCCACAGATACGCAGTATTTT.